This T cell receptor (beta chain) derives from a study of shared clonotypes between healthy human individuals. The protocol was immunoSEQ multiplex PCR, while the TCRdb copy is restricted to in-frame clones and leaves out a portion. Seen here are about 2.5 million clones, 85% to 95% observed once, and the top ten hold 0.37%. Study-wide results and caveats: The naive CD4 repertoires of several donors were compared, and approximately 5.3% of clonotypes were shared. Relative to memory subsets, naive subsets generally showed larger estimated richness.

In the case of this clone: The antigen remains unidentified.

Recent vaccinations or acute infections were absent in the healthy HIV-negative adult donors. Investigators divided CD4+ cells into CD45RA+ naive and CD45RA-negative memory subsets. Germline V gene lookup returns CDR1 MNHEY and CDR2 SVGAGI. The CDR3 is made up of 14 amino acids. V trimming: 7 bases; J trimming: 6 bases; junction bases outside the gene matches: 8. Sequencing used naive CD4+ T cells from PBMCs. Subset given: CD45RA+ positively selected. The J gene is TRBJ2-7, the V gene TRBV6-5; TRBD1 matches 11 bases. The sequence was collected from a man younger than 30 in good health. Some clones in this sample may be carry-over from other donors' samples. DNA of the CDR3: TGTGCCAGCAACGGCTTTGGGACAGGGGGCGAGCAGTACTTC. It encodes CASNGFGTGGEQYF.